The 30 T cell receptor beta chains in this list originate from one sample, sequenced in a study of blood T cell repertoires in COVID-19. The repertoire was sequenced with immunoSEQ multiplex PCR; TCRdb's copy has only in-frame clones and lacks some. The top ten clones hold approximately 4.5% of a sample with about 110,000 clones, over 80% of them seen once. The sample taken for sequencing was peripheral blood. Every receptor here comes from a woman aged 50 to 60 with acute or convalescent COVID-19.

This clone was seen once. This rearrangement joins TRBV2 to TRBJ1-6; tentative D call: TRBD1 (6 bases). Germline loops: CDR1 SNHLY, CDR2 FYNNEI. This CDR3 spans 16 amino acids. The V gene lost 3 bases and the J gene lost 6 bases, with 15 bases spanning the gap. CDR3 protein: CASSDQDSLFNSPLHF. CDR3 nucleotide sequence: TGTGCCAGCAGTGACCAGGACAGCCTCTTTAATTCACCCCTCCACTTT.

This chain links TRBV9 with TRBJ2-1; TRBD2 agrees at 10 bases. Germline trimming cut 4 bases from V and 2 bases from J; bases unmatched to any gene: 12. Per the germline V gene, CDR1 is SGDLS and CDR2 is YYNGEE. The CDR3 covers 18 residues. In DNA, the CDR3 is TGTGCCAGCAGCTCAAGACTAGCGGGCCCCATGACCTACAATGAGCAGTTCTTC. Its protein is CASSSRLAGPMTYNEQFF. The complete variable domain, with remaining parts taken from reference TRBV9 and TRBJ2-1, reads DSGVTQTPKHLITATGQRVTLRCSPRSGDLSVYWYQQSLDQGLQFLIQYYNGEERAKGNILERFSAQQFPDLHSELNLSSLELGDSALYFCASSSRLAGPMTYNEQFFGPGTRLTVL.

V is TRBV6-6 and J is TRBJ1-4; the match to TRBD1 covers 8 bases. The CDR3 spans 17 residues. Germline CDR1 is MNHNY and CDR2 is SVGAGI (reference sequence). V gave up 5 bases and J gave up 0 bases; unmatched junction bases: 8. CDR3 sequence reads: CASSRTGWSATNEKLFF. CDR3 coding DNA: TGTGCCAGCAGTCGGACAGGGTGGAGCGCAACTAATGAAAAACTGTTTTTT.

CDR3 loop: CASIGPGTGDTEAFF. The CDR3 DNA sequence: TGTGCCAGCATAGGCCCCGGGACAGGGGACACTGAAGCTTTCTTT. V is TRBV28 and J is TRBJ1-1; TRBD1 agrees at 10 bases. V was clipped by 7 bases and J by 3 bases; unmatched bases: 8. This CDR3 is 15 amino acids long. Germline CDR1 MDHEN, CDR2 SYDVKM.

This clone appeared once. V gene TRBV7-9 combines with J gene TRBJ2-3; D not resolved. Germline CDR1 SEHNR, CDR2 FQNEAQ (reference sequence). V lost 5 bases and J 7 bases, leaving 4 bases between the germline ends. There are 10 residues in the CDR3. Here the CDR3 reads CASSVNTQYF. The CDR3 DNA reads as TGTGCCAGCAGCGTCAATACGCAGTATTTT.

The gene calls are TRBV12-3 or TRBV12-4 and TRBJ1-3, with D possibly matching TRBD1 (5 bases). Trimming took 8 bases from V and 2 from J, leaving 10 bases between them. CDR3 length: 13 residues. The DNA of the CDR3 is TGTGCCAGCGGGGGAGGGGCTGGAAACACCATATATTTT. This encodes CASGGGAGNTIYF.

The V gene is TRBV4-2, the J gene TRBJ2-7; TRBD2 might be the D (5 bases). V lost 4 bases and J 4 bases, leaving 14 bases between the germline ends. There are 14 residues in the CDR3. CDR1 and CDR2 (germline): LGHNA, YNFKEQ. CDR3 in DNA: TGTGCCAGCAGCCCAGCGGTCGGGCTGTACGAGCAGTACTTC. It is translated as CASSPAVGLYEQYF.

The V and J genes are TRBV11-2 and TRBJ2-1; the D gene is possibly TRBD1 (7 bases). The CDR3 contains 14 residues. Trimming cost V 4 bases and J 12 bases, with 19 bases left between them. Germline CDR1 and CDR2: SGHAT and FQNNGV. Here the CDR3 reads CASSSPRAGGGQFF. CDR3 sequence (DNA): TGTGCCAGCAGCTCCCCGCGGGCAGGGGGAGGGCAGTTCTTC.

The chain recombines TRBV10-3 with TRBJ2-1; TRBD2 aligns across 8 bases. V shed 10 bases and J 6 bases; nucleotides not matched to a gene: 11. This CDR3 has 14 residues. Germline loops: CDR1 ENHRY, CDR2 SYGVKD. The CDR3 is CATGAGELINEQFF. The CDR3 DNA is TGTGCCACCGGAGCGGGAGAACTCATCAATGAGCAGTTCTTC.

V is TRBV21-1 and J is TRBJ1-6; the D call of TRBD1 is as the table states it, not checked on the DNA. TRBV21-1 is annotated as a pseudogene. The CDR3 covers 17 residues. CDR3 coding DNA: TGTGCCAGCAGCAAATGTTCTCCGGGACAGGGCAATTCACCCCTCCACTTT. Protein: CASSKCSPGQGNSPLHF.

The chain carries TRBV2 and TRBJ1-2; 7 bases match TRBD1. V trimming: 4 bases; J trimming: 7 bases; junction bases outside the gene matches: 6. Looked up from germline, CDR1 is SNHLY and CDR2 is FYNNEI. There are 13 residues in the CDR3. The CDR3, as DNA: TGTGCCAGCAGTGGAGAGGGGGCTGGTGGCTACACCTTC. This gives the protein CASSGEGAGGYTF.

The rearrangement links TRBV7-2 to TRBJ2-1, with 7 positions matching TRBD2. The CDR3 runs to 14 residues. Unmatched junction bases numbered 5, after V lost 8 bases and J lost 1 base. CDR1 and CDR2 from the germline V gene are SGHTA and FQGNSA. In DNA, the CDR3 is TGTGCCAGCGCGCCGGGACTATCCTACAATGAGCAGTTCTTC. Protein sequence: CASAPGLSYNEQFF.

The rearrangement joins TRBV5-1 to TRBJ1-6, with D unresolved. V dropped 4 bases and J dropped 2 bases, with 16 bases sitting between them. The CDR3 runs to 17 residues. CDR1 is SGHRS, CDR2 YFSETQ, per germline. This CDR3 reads CASSPGNLRAYNSPLHF. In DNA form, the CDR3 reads TGCGCCAGCAGCCCGGGAAATTTAAGGGCCTATAATTCACCCCTCCACTTT. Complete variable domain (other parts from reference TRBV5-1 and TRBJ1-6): KAGVTQTPRYLIKTRGQQVTLSCSPISGHRSVSWYQQTPGQGLQFLFEYFSETQRNKGNFPGRFSGRQFSNSRSEMNVSTLELGDSALYLCASSPGNLRAYNSPLHFGNGTRLTVT.

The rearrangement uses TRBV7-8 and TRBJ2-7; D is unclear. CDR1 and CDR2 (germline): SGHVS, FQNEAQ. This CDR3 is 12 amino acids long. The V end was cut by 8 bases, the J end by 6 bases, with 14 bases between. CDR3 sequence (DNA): TGTGCCAGCGGTTTACCAGTTGGCGAGCAGTACTTC. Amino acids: CASGLPVGEQYF.

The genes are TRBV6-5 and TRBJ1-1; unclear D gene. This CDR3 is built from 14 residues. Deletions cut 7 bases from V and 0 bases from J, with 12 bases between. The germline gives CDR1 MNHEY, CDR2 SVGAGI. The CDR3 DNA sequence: TGTGCCAGCACCTTCAGCGTTTTGAACACTGAAGCTTTCTTT. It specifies CASTFSVLNTEAFF.

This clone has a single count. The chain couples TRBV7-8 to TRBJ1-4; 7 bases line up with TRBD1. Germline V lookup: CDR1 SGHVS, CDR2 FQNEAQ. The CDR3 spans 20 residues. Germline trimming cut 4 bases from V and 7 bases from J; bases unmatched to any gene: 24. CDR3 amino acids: CASSSDRDVFRPIRGEKLFF. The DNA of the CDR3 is TGTGCCAGCAGCTCAGACAGGGATGTGTTTAGGCCCATTCGGGGTGAAAAACTGTTTTTT.

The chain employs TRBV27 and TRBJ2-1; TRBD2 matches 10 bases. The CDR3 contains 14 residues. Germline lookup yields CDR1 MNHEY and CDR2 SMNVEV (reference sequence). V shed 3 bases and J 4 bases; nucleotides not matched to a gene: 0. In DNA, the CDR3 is TGTGCCAGCAGTTTGACTAGCGGGTACAATGAGCAGTTCTTC. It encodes CASSLTSGYNEQFF.

The CDR3 DNA sequence: TGTGCCAGTACTACCCCCTCTTTCGGACAGGGTAATGGCTACACCTTC. Translating it yields CASTTPSFGQGNGYTF. This sequence joins TRBV19 and TRBJ1-2, with 8 bases matching TRBD1. This CDR3 comprises 16 residues. J was trimmed by 6 bases and V by 7 bases; bases with no gene match: 16. Looked up from germline, CDR1 is LNHDA and CDR2 is SQIVND (reference sequence).

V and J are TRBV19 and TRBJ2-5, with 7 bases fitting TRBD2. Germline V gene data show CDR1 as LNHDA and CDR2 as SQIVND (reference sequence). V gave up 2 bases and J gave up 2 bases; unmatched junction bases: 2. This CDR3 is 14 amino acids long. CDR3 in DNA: TGTGCCAGTAGTATAAGCGGGGCGCAAGAGACCCAGTACTTC. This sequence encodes CASSISGAQETQYF.

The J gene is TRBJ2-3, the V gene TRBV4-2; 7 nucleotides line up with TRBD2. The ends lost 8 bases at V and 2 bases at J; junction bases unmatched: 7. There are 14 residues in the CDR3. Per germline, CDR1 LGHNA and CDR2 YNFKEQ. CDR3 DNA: TGTGCCAGCCAAGCGGGGCTCTCCACAGATACGCAGTATTTT. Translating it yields CASQAGLSTDTQYF.

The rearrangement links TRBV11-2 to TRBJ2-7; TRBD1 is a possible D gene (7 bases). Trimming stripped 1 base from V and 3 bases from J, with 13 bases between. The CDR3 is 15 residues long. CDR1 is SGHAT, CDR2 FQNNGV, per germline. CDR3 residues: CASSLGQGGYYEQYF. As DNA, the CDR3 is TGTGCCAGCAGCTTAGGACAGGGAGGCTACTACGAGCAGTACTTC. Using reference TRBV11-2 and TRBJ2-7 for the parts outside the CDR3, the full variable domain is EAGVAQSPRYKIIEKRQSVAFWCNPISGHATLYWYQQILGQGPKLLIQFQNNGVVDDSQLPKDRFSAERLKGVDSTLKIQPAKLEDSAVYLCASSLGQGGYYEQYFGPGTRLTVT.

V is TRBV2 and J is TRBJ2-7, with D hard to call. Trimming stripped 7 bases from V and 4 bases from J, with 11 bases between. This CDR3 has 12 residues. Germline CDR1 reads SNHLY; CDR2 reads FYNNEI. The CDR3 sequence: CASIFTAYEQYF. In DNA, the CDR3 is TGTGCCAGCATTTTCACAGCTTACGAGCAGTACTTC.

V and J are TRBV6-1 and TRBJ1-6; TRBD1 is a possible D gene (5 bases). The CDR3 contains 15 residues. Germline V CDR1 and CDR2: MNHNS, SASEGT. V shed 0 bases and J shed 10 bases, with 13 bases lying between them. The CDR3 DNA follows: TGTGCCAGCAGTGAAGCCCCGGGGGGTACCTCACCCCTCCACTTT. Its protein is CASSEAPGGTSPLHF.

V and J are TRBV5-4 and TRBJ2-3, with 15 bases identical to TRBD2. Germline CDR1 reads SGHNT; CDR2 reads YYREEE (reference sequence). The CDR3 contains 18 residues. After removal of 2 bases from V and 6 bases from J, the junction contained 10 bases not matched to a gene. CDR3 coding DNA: TGTGCCAGCAGCTTTAGAGGACTAGCGGGGGGGATTAGCGATACGCAGTATTTT. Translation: CASSFRGLAGGISDTQYF.

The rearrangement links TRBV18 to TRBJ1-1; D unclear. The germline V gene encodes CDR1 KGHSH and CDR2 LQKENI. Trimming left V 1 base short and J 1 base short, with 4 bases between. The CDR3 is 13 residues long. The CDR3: CASSPRRNTEAFF. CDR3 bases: TGTGCCAGCTCACCACGGAGGAACACTGAAGCTTTCTTT.

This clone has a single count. The CDR3 here is CASSLHRGRALTLRQDNTEAFF. CDR3 nucleotide sequence: TGTGCCAGCAGTCTCCACAGGGGACGGGCCCTTACCCTCAGACAGGACAACACTGAAGCTTTCTTT. The chain uses TRBV28 and TRBJ1-1, with 7 bases identical to TRBD1. This CDR3 has 22 amino acids. Looked up from germline, CDR1 is MDHEN and CDR2 is SYDVKM. J lost 2 bases, V lost 5 bases, and 29 bases had no gene match.

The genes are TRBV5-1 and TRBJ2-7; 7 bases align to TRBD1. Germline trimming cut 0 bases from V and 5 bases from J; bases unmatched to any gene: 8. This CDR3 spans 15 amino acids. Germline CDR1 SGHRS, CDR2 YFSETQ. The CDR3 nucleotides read TGCGCCAGCAGCTTGGACACAGGGGCTTTCGACGAGCAGTACTTC. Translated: CASSLDTGAFDEQYF.

Here the CDR3 reads CASSVPDRARETQYF. The DNA for the CDR3 is TGTGCCAGCAGCGTTCCGGACAGGGCCCGTGAGACCCAGTACTTC. The gene calls are TRBV28 and TRBJ2-5; TRBD1 matches 8 bases. CDR1 and CDR2 from the germline V gene are MDHEN and SYDVKM. With V trimmed by 6 bases and J by 5 bases, 11 bases remained unmatched. This CDR3 spans 15 amino acids. Based on the CDR3 plus reference TRBV28 and TRBJ2-5, the full variable domain is DVKVTQSSRYLVKRTGEKVFLECVQDMDHENMFWYRQDPGLGLRLIYFSYDVKMKEKGDIPEGYSVSREKKERFSLILESASTNQTSMYLCASSVPDRARETQYFGPGTRLLVL.

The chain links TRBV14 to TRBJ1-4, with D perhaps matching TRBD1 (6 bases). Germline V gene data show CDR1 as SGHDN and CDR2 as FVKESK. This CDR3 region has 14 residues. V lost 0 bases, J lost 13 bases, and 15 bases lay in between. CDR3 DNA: TGTGCCAGCAGCCAAGATTCAGTCCGGGACACACTGTTTTTT. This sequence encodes CASSQDSVRDTLFF.

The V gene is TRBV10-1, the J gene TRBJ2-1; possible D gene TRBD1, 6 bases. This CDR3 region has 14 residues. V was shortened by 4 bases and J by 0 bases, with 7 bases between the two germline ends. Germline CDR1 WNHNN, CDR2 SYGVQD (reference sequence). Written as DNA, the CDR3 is TGCGCCAGCAGTGGAGGGGGCTCCTACAATGAGCAGTTCTTC. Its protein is CASSGGGSYNEQFF.